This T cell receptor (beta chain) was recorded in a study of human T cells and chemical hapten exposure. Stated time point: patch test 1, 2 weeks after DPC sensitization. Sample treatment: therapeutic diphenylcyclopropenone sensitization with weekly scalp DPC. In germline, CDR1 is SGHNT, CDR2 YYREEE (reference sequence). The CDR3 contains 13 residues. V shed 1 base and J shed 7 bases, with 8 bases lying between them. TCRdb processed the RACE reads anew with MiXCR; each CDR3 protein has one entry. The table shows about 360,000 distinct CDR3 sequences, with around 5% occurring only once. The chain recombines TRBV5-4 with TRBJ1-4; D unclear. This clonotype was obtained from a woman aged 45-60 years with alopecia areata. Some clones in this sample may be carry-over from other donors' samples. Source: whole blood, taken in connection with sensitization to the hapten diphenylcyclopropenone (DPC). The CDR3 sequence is CASSLLGFEKLFF. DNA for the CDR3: TGTGCCAGCAGCTTGCTAGGGTTTGAAAAACTGTTTTTT.